This TCR beta chain was observed in a study of cytomegalovirus exposure and HLA in healthy donors. Whole-study findings and limits: The authors assumed roughly uniform sequencing depth across donors for presence/absence analyses.

The CDR3 runs 15 residues. The V gene's germline CDR1 is MNHEY and CDR2 SMNVEV (reference sequence). V was cut by 2 bases and J by 2 bases, with 11 bases left in between. A note on this clone: Antigen: not known.

PCR involved 60 Vbeta and 13 Jbeta primers. Some clones are missing from TCRdb's copy, which holds only in-frame ones; the method was immunoSEQ multiplex PCR. Counted here are about 130,000 clones, roughly 71% occurring once; the ten biggest clones make up approximately 6.4%. This TCR was recovered from a woman aged 45-60 years in good health and CMV-seropositive. J is TRBJ2-3 and V is TRBV27; tentatively, D is TRBD2 (6 bases). Input material: PBMCs. CDR3 region: CASSLLREATDTQYF. CDR3 nucleotide sequence: TGTGCCAGCAGTTTACTCAGGGAGGCCACAGATACGCAGTATTTT.